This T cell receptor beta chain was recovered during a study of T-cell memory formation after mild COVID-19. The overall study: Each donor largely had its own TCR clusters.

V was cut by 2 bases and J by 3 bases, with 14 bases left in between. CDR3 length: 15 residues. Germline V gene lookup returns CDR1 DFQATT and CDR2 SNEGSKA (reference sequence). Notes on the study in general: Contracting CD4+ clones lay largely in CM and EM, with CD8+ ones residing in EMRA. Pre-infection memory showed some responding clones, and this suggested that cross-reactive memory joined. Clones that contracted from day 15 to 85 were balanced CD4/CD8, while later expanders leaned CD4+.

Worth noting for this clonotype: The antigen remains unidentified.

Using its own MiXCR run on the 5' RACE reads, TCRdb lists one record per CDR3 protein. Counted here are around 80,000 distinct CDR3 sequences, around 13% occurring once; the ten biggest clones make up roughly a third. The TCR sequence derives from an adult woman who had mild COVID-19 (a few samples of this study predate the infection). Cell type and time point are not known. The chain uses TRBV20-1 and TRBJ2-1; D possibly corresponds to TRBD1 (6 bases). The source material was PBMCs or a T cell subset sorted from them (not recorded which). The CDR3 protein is CSARNYRVDYNEQFF. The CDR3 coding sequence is TGCAGTGCTAGAAATTACAGGGTCGACTACAATGAGCAGTTCTTC.